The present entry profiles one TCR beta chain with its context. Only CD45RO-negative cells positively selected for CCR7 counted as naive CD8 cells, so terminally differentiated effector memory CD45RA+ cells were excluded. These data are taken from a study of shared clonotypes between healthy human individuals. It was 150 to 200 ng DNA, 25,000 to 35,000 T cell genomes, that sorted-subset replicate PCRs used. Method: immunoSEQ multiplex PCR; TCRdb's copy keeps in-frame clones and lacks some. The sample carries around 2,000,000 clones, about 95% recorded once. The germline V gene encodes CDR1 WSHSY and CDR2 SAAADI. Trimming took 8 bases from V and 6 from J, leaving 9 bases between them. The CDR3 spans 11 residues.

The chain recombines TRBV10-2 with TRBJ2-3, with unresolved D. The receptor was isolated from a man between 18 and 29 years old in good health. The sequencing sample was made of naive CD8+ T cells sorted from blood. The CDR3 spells CASADLDTQYF. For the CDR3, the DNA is TGCGCCAGCGCGGACCTGGATACGCAGTATTTT.